Shown below are 27 T cell receptor beta chains from a single sample sequenced in a study of blood T cell repertoires in COVID-19. Assay used: immunoSEQ multiplex PCR; TCRdb lists only in-frame clones, some missing. This sample carries roughly 78,000 clones, 83% of them seen once, and the ten largest clones take 18%. Source material: peripheral blood. These receptors were obtained from a woman over 75 with acute or convalescent COVID-19.

The chain carries TRBV5-1 and TRBJ2-3; no reliable D call. The V end lost 1 base, the J end lost 1 base, and 10 bases lay between the germline ends. Germline loops: CDR1 SGHRS, CDR2 YFSETQ. The CDR3 spans 15 residues. The CDR3 here is CASSLNAQGTDTQYF. In DNA, the CDR3 is TGCGCCAGCAGCTTGAATGCGCAGGGCACAGATACGCAGTATTTT.

This clone occurred a few times. The chain has TRBV7-8 and TRBJ1-1, with 8 nucleotides matching TRBD1. Germline values: CDR1 SGHVS, CDR2 FQNEAQ. The CDR3 runs to 14 residues. V dropped 3 bases and J dropped 2; count of bases not matched to a gene: 2. The CDR3 DNA reads TGTGCCAGCAGCTTGGGGACAGGTAACACTGAAGCTTTCTTT. Translated: CASSLGTGNTEAFF.

This clone was detected once. The chain has TRBV5-1 and TRBJ1-1; TRBD1 might be the D (6 bases). V was trimmed by 4 bases and J by 8 bases, leaving 21 bases between them. The CDR3 has 15 amino acids. In germline, CDR1 is SGHRS, CDR2 YFSETQ. This CDR3 is CASSPREGGPLEAFF. The DNA of the CDR3 is TGCGCCAGCAGCCCGCGAGAGGGGGGGCCCCTGGAAGCTTTCTTT.

The table lists this clone with a count of one. This rearrangement joins TRBV21-1 to TRBJ2-1; the D call in the table, TRBD2, was not verified against the DNA. TRBV21-1 is flagged as a pseudogene. There are 16 residues in the CDR3. For the CDR3, the DNA is TGTGCCAGCAGCAAAGATCGGGGGGCCACCTACAATGAGCAGTTCTTC. Protein product: CASSKDRGATYNEQFF.

The rearrangement joins TRBV3-1 (or the pseudogene TRBV3-2) to TRBJ1-1; D remains ambiguous. V was cut by 1 base and J by 7 bases, with 7 bases left in between. Germline values: CDR1 LGHDT, CDR2 YNNKEL (reference sequence). This CDR3 region has 12 residues. CDR3 residues: CASSQGEREAFF. In nucleotides, the CDR3 is TGTGCCAGCAGCCAAGGAGAGCGTGAAGCTTTCTTT.

The rearrangement links TRBV21-1 to TRBJ2-7; TRBD2 was called by the table and not checked on the DNA. TRBV21-1 has pseudogene status. The CDR3 totals 16 residues. The CDR3 loop reads CASSNRTFPSSYEQYF. The CDR3 region has the DNA TGTGCCAGCAGCAACAGGACTTTCCCGAGCTCCTACGAGCAGTACTTC.

V is TRBV7-3 and J is TRBJ1-1; a weak D match, TRBD1 (5 bases). Per germline, CDR1 SGHTA and CDR2 FQGTGA. The CDR3 consists of 13 residues. The ends were cut back, 5 bases at V and 1 base at J, with 8 bases in the middle. CDR3 DNA: TGTGCCAGCAGCGCCGACAGGAACACTGAAGCTTTCTTT. This gives the protein CASSADRNTEAFF.

The V gene is TRBV15, the J gene TRBJ1-3; 9 positions agree with TRBD1. The CDR3 length is 17 residues. Germline V gene data show CDR1 as LNHNV and CDR2 as YYDKDF (reference sequence). V was clipped by 4 bases and J by 1 base; unmatched bases: 8. CDR3 sequence: CATSNRDRAFSGNTIYF. CDR3 nucleotides: TGTGCCACCAGCAACCGGGACAGGGCATTTTCTGGAAACACCATATATTTT.

The V call is TRBV25-1, the J call TRBJ2-3; maybe TRBD2 (6 bases). Trimming left V 9 bases short and J 6 bases short, with 13 bases between. The germline V gene encodes CDR1 MGHDK and CDR2 SYGVNS. The CDR3 totals 12 residues. CDR3: CASWGVLDTQYF. The CDR3 DNA follows: TGTGCCAGTTGGGGGGTCCTGGATACGCAGTATTTT. Full variable domain (remainder filled in from reference TRBV25-1 and TRBJ2-3): EADIYQTPRYLVIGTGKKITLECSQTMGHDKMYWYQQDPGMELHLIHYSYGVNSTEKGDLSSESTVSRIRTEHFPLTLESARPSHTSQYLCASWGVLDTQYFGPGTRLTVL.

The chain has TRBV19 and TRBJ1-2; 12 bases fit TRBD1. Germline V gene sequence: CDR1 LNHDA, CDR2 SQIVND (reference sequence). Trimming at V came to 4 bases and at J to 7 bases, leaving 4 bases not matched to a gene. The CDR3 consists of 14 residues. DNA for the CDR3: TGTGCCAGTAGTACGGGACAGGGGGCGTTTGGCTACACCTTC. It codes for CASSTGQGAFGYTF.

V is TRBV11-2 and J is TRBJ2-5; 7 bases map to TRBD2. From germline, CDR1 is SGHAT and CDR2 FQNNGV. Trimming removed 1 base from V and 2 bases from J; junction bases left unmatched: 10. CDR3 length: 17 amino acids. Here the CDR3 reads CASSLGASGGVQETQYF. CDR3 coding DNA: TGTGCCAGCAGCTTAGGGGCTAGCGGAGGGGTACAAGAGACCCAGTACTTC.

The CDR3 loop is CASSYRGKGSHEQYF. The CDR3 nucleotides read TGTGCCAGCAGTTATCGTGGTAAGGGGTCACACGAGCAGTACTTC. The rearrangement uses TRBV6-5 and TRBJ2-7; D is possibly TRBD1 (5 bases). CDR3 size: 15 residues. From germline, CDR1 is MNHEY and CDR2 SVGAGI. Trimming took off 3 bases at V and 5 bases at J, with 17 bases between the two ends.

The chain recombines TRBV6-5 with TRBJ2-1; no definite D call. This CDR3 has 14 residues. Trimming shortened V by 5 bases and J by 6 bases, and 14 bases separated the two germline ends. The V gene's germline CDR1 is MNHEY and CDR2 SVGAGI. This CDR3 is CASSLHYDSNEQFF. As DNA, the CDR3 is TGTGCCAGCAGTCTTCACTACGATAGCAATGAGCAGTTCTTC.

V and J are TRBV18 and TRBJ1-3, with D unresolved. Looked up from germline, CDR1 is KGHSH and CDR2 is LQKENI. The CDR3 length is 14 residues. The ends were cut back, 3 bases at V and 3 bases at J, with 9 bases in the middle. The CDR3 here is CASSPWRGGNTIYF. The DNA of the CDR3 is TGTGCCAGCTCACCCTGGCGAGGTGGAAACACCATATATTTT.

The chain joins TRBV4-1 to TRBJ2-2; TRBD1 matches at 8 bases. From germline, CDR1 is MGHRA and CDR2 YSYEKL. With V trimmed by 1 base and J by 6 bases, 7 bases remained unmatched. The CDR3 contains 16 residues. CDR3 residues: CASSQGQGAPAGELFF. CDR3 DNA sequence: TGCGCCAGCAGCCAAGGTCAGGGGGCGCCTGCCGGGGAGCTGTTTTTT.

This clone has a handful of counts. The chain joins TRBV2 to TRBJ2-2; D gene unclear. The CDR3 loop spans 14 amino acids. Looked up from germline, CDR1 is SNHLY and CDR2 is FYNNEI. Trimming stripped 0 bases from V and 6 bases from J, with 8 bases between. The CDR3 nucleotides read TGTGCCAGCAGTGAAGCCCCTCCCCCCGGGGAGCTGTTTTTT. Its translation: CASSEAPPPGELFF.

This sequence joins TRBV25-1 and TRBJ2-1; perhaps TRBD1 as D (6 bases). Per the germline V gene, CDR1 is MGHDK and CDR2 is SYGVNS. The CDR3 covers 15 residues. V lost 8 bases to trimming and J lost 2 bases, with 16 bases between them. CDR3 bases: TGTGCCAGCGTACCGTCGGGACATCCCTACAATGAGCAGTTCTTC. Translation gives CASVPSGHPYNEQFF.

The chain couples TRBV27 to TRBJ1-2; D possibly corresponds to TRBD1 (6 bases). The CDR3 covers 11 residues. Germline CDR1 MNHEY, CDR2 SMNVEV (reference sequence). The V gene lost 8 bases and the J gene lost 9 bases, with 13 bases spanning the gap. Here the CDR3 reads CASRNRVSYTF. CDR3 bases: TGTGCCAGCCGAAACAGGGTTAGCTACACCTTC.

The chain is built from TRBV3-1 (or the pseudogene TRBV3-2) and TRBJ2-1; 8 nucleotides match TRBD2. CDR3 length equals 14 residues. The V and J ends lost 7 bases and 6 bases, in that order; junction bases with no gene match: 8. CDR1 LGHDT and CDR2 YNNKEL come from the germline V gene (reference sequence). CDR3 coding DNA: TGTGCCAGCACCCGCGGCGGGGGGCCCAATGAGCAGTTCTTC. This encodes CASTRGGGPNEQFF.

The chain is built from TRBV19 and TRBJ2-1, with 10 bases aligning to TRBD2. The germline CDR1 and CDR2 sequences are LNHDA and SQIVND (reference sequence). CDR3 length: 18 residues. With 2 bases clipped from V and 7 bases from J, the junction kept 14 bases outside the gene matches. CDR3 DNA: TGTGCCAGTAGTATAAGAATGGCAAGGACTAGCGGTCGTAATGAGCAGTTCTTC. This gives the protein CASSIRMARTSGRNEQFF.

The chain combines TRBV2 with TRBJ1-6, with unresolved D. This CDR3 is 13 amino acids long. Germline values: CDR1 SNHLY, CDR2 FYNNEI. Trimming shortened V by 3 bases and J by 11 bases, and 11 bases separated the two germline ends. CDR3 DNA: TGTGCCAGCAGTGAGAGGAGTACTCCACCCCTCCACTTT. It codes for CASSERSTPPLHF.

The chain combines TRBV4-1 with TRBJ2-1, with a weak D call TRBD2 (7 bases). The germline V gene encodes CDR1 MGHRA and CDR2 YSYEKL. V was trimmed by 6 bases and J by 10 bases, leaving 19 bases between them. CDR3 size: 14 residues. The chain's CDR3 is CASRRLAGGGEQFF. CDR3 DNA: TGCGCCAGCAGGCGCTTAGCGGGTGGGGGCGAGCAGTTCTTC.

The chain combines TRBV7-2 with TRBJ2-3; tentatively, D is TRBD1 (6 bases). Between the trimmed V and J ends, which lost 3 bases and 4 bases, there was a span of 14 bases. The V gene's germline CDR1 is SGHTA and CDR2 FQGNSA. CDR3 length equals 15 residues. As DNA, the CDR3 is TGTGCCAGCAGCTTTCAAGTGGGGGCCGCAGATACGCAGTATTTT. It translates to CASSFQVGAADTQYF.

The chain links TRBV9 to TRBJ2-7, with D possibly matching TRBD1 (6 bases). CDR1 SGDLS and CDR2 YYNGEE come from the germline V gene. V dropped 2 bases and J dropped 6 bases, with 15 bases sitting between them. CDR3 length equals 14 residues. The CDR3 nucleotides read TGTGCCAGCAGCGTTGCAAACAGGGTGGGCGAGCAGTACTTC. The encoded protein is CASSVANRVGEQYF.

J is TRBJ1-1 and V is TRBV5-4, with D perhaps TRBD1 (5 bases). CDR1 and CDR2 from the germline V gene are SGHNT and YYREEE (reference sequence). The CDR3 is made up of 16 amino acids. The V end was cut by 0 bases, the J end by 3 bases, with 15 bases between. CDR3 protein: CASSLGGVGGDTEAFF. The CDR3 DNA follows: TGTGCCAGCAGCTTGGGGGGTGTAGGAGGGGACACTGAAGCTTTCTTT. The complete variable domain, with remaining parts taken from reference TRBV5-4 and TRBJ1-1, reads ETGVTQSPTHLIKTRGQQVTLRCSSQSGHNTVSWYQQALGQGPQFIFQYYREEENGRGNFPPRFSGLQFPNYSSELNVNALELDDSALYLCASSLGGVGGDTEAFFGQGTRLTVV.

This rearrangement joins TRBV7-9 to TRBJ1-4; D is undetermined. V was pared by 1 base and J by 3 bases, with 9 bases between. The CDR3 runs to 15 residues. The V gene's germline CDR1 is SEHNR and CDR2 FQNEAQ (reference sequence). The CDR3 bases are TGTGCCAGCAGCTTAGACAGTGGCTCTAATGAAAAACTGTTTTTT. It yields the protein CASSLDSGSNEKLFF. Together with reference TRBV7-9 and TRBJ1-4, the CDR3 gives the full variable domain: DTGVSQNPRHKITKRGQNVTFRCDPISEHNRLYWYRQTLGQGPEFLTYFQNEAQLEKSRLLSDRFSAERPKGSFSTLEIQRTEQGDSAMYLCASSLDSGSNEKLFFGSGTQLSVL.

The CDR3 loop is CASSQDTRTSGRNEQFF. DNA of the CDR3: TGTGCCAGCAGCCAAGATACCCGGACTAGCGGGAGGAATGAGCAGTTCTTC. The chain links TRBV3-1 (or the pseudogene TRBV3-2) to TRBJ2-1; 14 bases align to TRBD2. V lost 0 bases to trimming and J lost 7 bases; unmatched junction nucleotides: 5. The length of the CDR3 is 17 residues. CDR1 and CDR2 from the germline V gene are LGHDT and YNNKEL (reference sequence).